One and the same sample provided the 14 T cell receptor beta chains below, sequenced in a study of identical twins' blood T cells. TCRdb re-analysed the 5' RACE reads in MiXCR, keeping a single row per CDR3 protein. Of fewer than 450,000 distinct CDR3 sequences in the sample, under 30% were seen once. The sequenced material came from PBMCs. These receptors originate from a woman aged 18-55 years in good health.

This clonotype was counted a few times. The chain links TRBV6-6 to TRBJ1-5; no clear D. V was clipped by 6 bases and J by 5 bases, with 17 bases between them. The CDR3 contains 15 residues. Germline assignment: CDR1 MNHNY and CDR2 SVGAGI (reference sequence). CDR3: CASSLSLRSDQPQHF. CDR3 nucleotides: TGTGCCAGCAGCTTGTCCCTTAGATCGGATCAGCCCCAGCATTTT.

This clonotype was seen a single time. A much larger clone differs from this one at a single base, so this may be a read error. The chain joins TRBV29-1 to TRBJ2-1, with 8 nucleotides matching TRBD2. CDR1 is SQVTM, CDR2 ANQGSEA, per germline. This CDR3 contains 15 residues. This CDR3 is CSVEVPTGGYSEQFF. In nucleotides, the CDR3 is TGCAGCGTTGAAGTTCCAACGGGGGGGTACAGTGAGCAGTTCTTC.

The chain carries TRBV20-1 and TRBJ2-5, with 7 nucleotides matching TRBD1. The CDR3 runs to 13 residues. Germline V gene sequence: CDR1 DFQATT, CDR2 SNEGSKA (reference sequence). V shed 4 bases, J shed 3 bases, and the junction held 5 bases outside the gene matches. As DNA, the CDR3 is TGCAGTGCTACGGGACAGACTAAAGAGACCCAGTACTTC. It encodes CSATGQTKETQYF.

The chain has TRBV19 and TRBJ1-4; TRBD1 is a possible D gene (5 bases). CDR1 and CDR2 (germline): LNHDA, SQIVND (reference sequence). Trimming shortened V by 5 bases and J by 13 bases, and 17 bases separated the two germline ends. There are 13 residues in the CDR3. CDR3 protein: CASSGHLEGRLFF. The CDR3 DNA follows: TGTGCCAGTAGTGGCCACCTCGAGGGGAGACTGTTTTTT.

This clonotype was observed a handful of times. One junction end does not reproduce the germline sequence, and a read error may be involved. The chain employs TRBV7-9 and TRBJ1-4; unclear D gene. From germline, CDR1 is SEHNR and CDR2 FQNEAQ (reference sequence). The CDR3 contains 14 residues. CDR3 sequence (DNA): TGTGTCAGCAGCGTCACCTCGACTAATGAAAAACTGTTTTTT. The encoded protein is CVSSVTSTNEKLFF.

The sample holds many counts of this clonotype. The chain joins TRBV29-1 to TRBJ2-3, with D perhaps TRBD2 (5 bases). Between the trimmed V and J ends, which lost 6 bases and 6 bases, there was a span of 13 bases. Germline V gene data show CDR1 as SQVTM and CDR2 as ANQGSEA. This CDR3 region has 12 residues. The CDR3 region is CSVDPGSDTQYF. In nucleotides, the CDR3 is TGCAGCGTCGATCCGGGATCCGATACGCAGTATTTT.

This clonotype has at least ten counts. The chain links TRBV5-1 to TRBJ1-1; 7 nucleotides match TRBD1. Germline CDR1 and CDR2: SGHRS and YFSETQ. There are 15 residues in the CDR3. V was pared by 4 bases and J by 2 bases, with 8 bases of the junction left unmatched. The CDR3 here is CASSQEGQDNTEAFF. The CDR3 DNA sequence: TGCGCCAGCAGCCAGGAAGGACAGGATAACACTGAAGCTTTCTTT.

The V and J genes are TRBV7-8 and TRBJ2-1; weak D call: TRBD1 (7 bases). Deletions cut 3 bases from V and 7 bases from J, with 19 bases between. CDR1 and CDR2 (germline): SGHVS, FQNEAQ. CDR3 size: 16 residues. This CDR3 is CASSLGLRGQTNEQFF. The CDR3 DNA sequence: TGTGCCAGCAGCTTGGGTTTGCGGGGACAGACTAATGAGCAGTTCTTC. Variable domain in full (rest from reference TRBV7-8 and TRBJ2-1): GAGVSQSPRYKVAKRGQDVALRCDPISGHVSLFWYQQALGQGPEFLTYFQNEAQLDKSGLPSDRFFAERPEGSVSTLKIQRTQQEDSAVYLCASSLGLRGQTNEQFFGPGTRLTVL.

The chain has TRBV29-1 and TRBJ2-3, with D perhaps TRBD1 (5 bases). Trimming cost V 3 bases and J 2 bases, with 9 bases left between them. This CDR3 comprises 13 residues. The germline gives CDR1 SQVTM, CDR2 ANQGSEA. CDR3 coding DNA: TGCAGCGTTGATGGACACTTCACAGATACGCAGTATTTT. Translation: CSVDGHFTDTQYF.

This clonotype was found a few times. A single base separates this from a much larger clone, so it may be a read error. The rearrangement links TRBV19 to TRBJ1-1, with D tentatively TRBD1 (5 bases). From germline, CDR1 is LNHDA and CDR2 SQIVND (reference sequence). CDR3 size: 13 residues. The CDR3 spells CTSTRQLNTEAFF. CDR3 bases: TGTACCAGTACTCGACAGTTGAACACTGAAGCTTTCTTT. The variable domain in full, completed from reference TRBV19 and TRBJ1-1, reads DGGITQSPKYLFRKEGQNVTLSCEQNLNHDAMYWYRQDPGQGLRLIYYSQIVNDFQKGDIAEGYSVSREKKESFPLTVTSAQKNPTAFYLCTSTRQLNTEAFFGQGTRLTVV.

Comments on this clonotype: An end of the junction does not agree with germline; a read error may underlie this. The chain employs TRBV20-1 and TRBJ1-2; 7 bases are shared with TRBD1. Per the germline V gene, CDR1 is DFQATT and CDR2 is SNEGSKA (reference sequence). The CDR3 runs 11 residues. The CDR3 region has the DNA TGCAGTGCGGAAAGCGCCGAGGGACAGATCTTC. Protein sequence: CSAESAEGQIF.

This clonotype was found once. V usage is TRBV5-1 and J usage is TRBJ2-1; 7 bases agree with TRBD1. The CDR3 extends over 16 amino acids. With V trimmed by 0 bases and J by 2 bases, 5 bases remained unmatched. From germline, CDR1 is SGHRS and CDR2 YFSETQ. CDR3 loop: CASSLAVTGTYNEQFF. The DNA of the CDR3 is TGCGCCAGCAGCTTGGCGGTGACAGGGACCTACAATGAGCAGTTCTTC.

The chain links TRBV11-2 to TRBJ2-7, with 8 bases matching TRBD2. CDR1 SGHAT and CDR2 FQNNGV come from the germline V gene. Germline trimming cut 3 bases from V and 0 bases from J; bases unmatched to any gene: 4. The length of the CDR3 is 15 residues. CDR3 nucleotides: TGTGCCAGCAGCTTTTTAGCGGGGCCCTCCTACGAGCAGTACTTC. As protein: CASSFLAGPSYEQYF.

The chain combines TRBV20-1 with TRBJ2-7; maybe TRBD1 (5 bases). Germline V gene lookup returns CDR1 DFQATT and CDR2 SNEGSKA (reference sequence). The CDR3 sequence is 14 residues long. With 4 bases removed from V and 7 bases from J, the gap between germline ends came to 20 bases. The CDR3 DNA follows: TGCAGTGCTATACCGACAGCAAGTAGTAGGGAGCAGTACTTC. Protein sequence: CSAIPTASSREQYF.